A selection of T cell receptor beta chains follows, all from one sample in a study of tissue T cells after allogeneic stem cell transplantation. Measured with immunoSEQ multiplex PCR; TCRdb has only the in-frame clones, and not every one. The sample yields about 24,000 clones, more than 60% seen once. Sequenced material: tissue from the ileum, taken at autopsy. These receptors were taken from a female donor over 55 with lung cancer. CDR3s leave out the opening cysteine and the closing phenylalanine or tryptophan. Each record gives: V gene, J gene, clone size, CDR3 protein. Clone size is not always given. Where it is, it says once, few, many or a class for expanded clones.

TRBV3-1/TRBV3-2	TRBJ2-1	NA	ASSQGTSGISYNEQF
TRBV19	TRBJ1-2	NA	ASSRANRGYGYT
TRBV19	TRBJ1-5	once	ASSPRIGNSNQPQH
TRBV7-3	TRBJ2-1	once	ASSSSGLTGGEQF
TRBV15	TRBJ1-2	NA	ATSRPRQRANYGYT
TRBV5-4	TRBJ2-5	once	ASSKPSGGMAGETQY
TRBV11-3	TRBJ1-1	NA	ASSLDGENTEAF
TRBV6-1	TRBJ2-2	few	ASSEYRTGELF
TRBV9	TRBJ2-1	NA	ASSVSGTSSYNEQF
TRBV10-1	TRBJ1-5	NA	ASSESHPPIGESDQPQH
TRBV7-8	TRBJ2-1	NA	ASSGPSRGVNEQF
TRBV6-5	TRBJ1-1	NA	ASSHLQGVTEAF
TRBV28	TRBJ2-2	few	ASSLDVREGSTGELF
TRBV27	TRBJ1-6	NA	ASSFRGRNDSPLH
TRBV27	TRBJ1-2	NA	ASSLSISSYGYT
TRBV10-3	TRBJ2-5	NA	AIRGTGRGPETQY
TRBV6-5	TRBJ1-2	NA	ASTLIGANYGYT
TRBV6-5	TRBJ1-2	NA	ASSYSRTAANYGYT
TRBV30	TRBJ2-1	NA	AWGRGQFEYEQF
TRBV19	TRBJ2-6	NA	ASTTGQPVVLT
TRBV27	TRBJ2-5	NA	ASSLLVGREETQY
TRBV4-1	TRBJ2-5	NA	ASSQVDFQETQY